These T cell receptor beta chains were read from a single sample in a study of blood T cell repertoires in COVID-19. Assay: immunoSEQ multiplex PCR; the TCRdb copy retains only in-frame clones and omits some. The data show 200,000 to 250,000 clones, around 87% seen once. Sequencing input: peripheral blood. These receptors were collected from a woman aged 70-85 years with active or convalescent COVID-19. CDR3s include the opening cysteine and the closing phenylalanine or tryptophan. The size entry is marked missing in some rows and otherwise reads once, few, many or a size class.

TRBJ1-1	13	TRBV5-1	-	CASSHGTGGEAFF
TRBJ1-2	15	TRBV10-3	-	CAISETGQGARGYTF
TRBJ2-2	18	TRBV6-6	-	CASSRTGAMGGGTGELFF
TRBJ2-5	14	TRBV29-1	-	CSVDAGSPRETQYF
TRBJ1-6	14	TRBV7-2	-	CASSAGRDNSPLHF
TRBJ1-2	15	TRBV5-1	-	CASSLGDRDYYGYTF
TRBJ1-1	13	TRBV7-9	-	CASSLYQAPGAFF
TRBJ1-2	17	TRBV13	-	CASSLGGQGPFFYGYTF
TRBJ1-1	15	TRBV27	-	CASKGTGGSYTEAFF
TRBJ1-1	16	TRBV3-1/TRBV3-2	-	CASSQVGGQGVTEAFF
TRBJ1-3	15	TRBV9	-	CASSPTGGSGNTIYF
TRBJ1-6	13	TRBV7-2	-	CASSLGGNSPLHF
TRBJ2-1	14	TRBV15	-	CATSRRAGGNEQFF
TRBJ1-2	13	TRBV19	-	CASSISRGASYTF
TRBJ1-2	13	TRBV25-1	-	CASSDWTGDGYTF
TRBJ1-4	16	TRBV27	-	CASKRGDRDIGEKLFF
TRBJ2-7	13	TRBV12-3/TRBV12-4	-	CASSLHSPYEQYF
TRBJ2-5	15	TRBV7-3	-	CASSLGGTGKETQYF
TRBJ2-1	13	TRBV4-3	many	CASSQEGGRKQFF
TRBJ2-2	16	TRBV29-1	once	CSVEGLRTANTGELFF
TRBJ1-2	11	TRBV11-2	many	CASSFRGGYTF
TRBJ1-1	13	TRBV5-6	-	CASSPQGMTEAFF
TRBJ1-2	13	TRBV10-3	-	CAISLGETDGYTF
TRBJ2-3	15	TRBV5-1	-	CASRSGDRFTDTQYF
TRBJ1-2	15	TRBV9	-	CASSDRGSGGRGYTF
TRBJ1-2	14	TRBV28	-	CASSLYVANYGYTF
TRBJ2-7	16	TRBV11-2	few	CASSSTTGPGSYEQYF
TRBJ1-2	13	TRBV10-3	-	CAISGGQGYGYTF
TRBJ1-5	12	TRBV19	once	CATQTGSKPQHF
TRBJ1-6	16	TRBV6-6	-	CASTMGGGSSNSPLHF
TRBJ2-3	14	TRBV6-5	-	CASSYSDSADTQYF
TRBJ2-1	16	TRBV27	-	CASSPEGDYGNNEQFF
TRBJ2-7	12	TRBV5-1	-	CASSLTVYEQYF
TRBJ1-2	14	TRBV15	-	CATSYLPGGYGYTF
TRBJ1-2	14	TRBV27	-	CASSFGARGYGYTF
TRBJ2-5	14	TRBV6-6	-	CASSPTGEGETQYF
TRBJ2-7	15	TRBV11-2	-	CASSLTDLGSYEQYF
TRBJ1-3	14	TRBV7-9	-	CAAAAQSLGNTIYF
TRBJ1-2	15	TRBV4-1	once	CASSHPGQGVTGYTF
TRBJ2-4	15	TRBV2	-	CASSTGGVAKNIQYF
TRBJ1-2	12	TRBV3-1/TRBV3-2	few	CASSPDTGIVTF
TRBJ1-3	14	TRBV7-9	-	CASSLASAGNTIYF